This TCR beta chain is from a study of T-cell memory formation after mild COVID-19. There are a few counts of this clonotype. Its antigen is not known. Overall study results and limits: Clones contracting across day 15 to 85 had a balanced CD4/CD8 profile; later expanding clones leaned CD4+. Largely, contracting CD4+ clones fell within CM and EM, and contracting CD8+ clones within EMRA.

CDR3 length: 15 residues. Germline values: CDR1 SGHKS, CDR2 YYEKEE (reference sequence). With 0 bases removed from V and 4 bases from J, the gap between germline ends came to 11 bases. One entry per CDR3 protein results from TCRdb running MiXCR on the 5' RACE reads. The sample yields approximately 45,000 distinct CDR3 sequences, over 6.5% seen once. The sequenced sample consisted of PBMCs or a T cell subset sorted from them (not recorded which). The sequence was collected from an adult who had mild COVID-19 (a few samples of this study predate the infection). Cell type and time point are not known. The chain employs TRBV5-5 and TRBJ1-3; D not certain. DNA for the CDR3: TGTGCCAGCAGCTTGGGCGGTCTTTCAGGAAACACCATATATTTT. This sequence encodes CASSLGGLSGNTIYF.